This passage covers 29 T cell receptor beta chains from one sample sequenced in a study of monozygotic twins with inflammatory bowel disease. TCRdb reprocessed the 5' RACE reads, keeping one entry per CDR3 protein, no DNA. The sample has around 150,000 distinct CDR3 sequences, and its top ten clones hold roughly 2.6%. Material for sequencing was blood. The origin of the receptors is a human donor with ulcerative colitis or Crohn's disease, or a healthy co-twin of an affected twin (not recorded which).

This rearrangement joins TRBV29-1 to TRBJ2-3. The CDR3 loop spans 12 amino acids. Germline assignment: CDR1 SQVTM and CDR2 ANQGSEA. The CDR3 loop reads CSADLNADTQYF.

The rearrangement links TRBV5-6 to TRBJ1-6. The CDR3 length is 16 residues. Germline assignment: CDR1 SGHDT and CDR2 YYEEEE. CDR3 sequence reads: CASSLGGNDYNSPLHF.

The V gene is TRBV5-1, the J gene TRBJ2-3; the D gene TCRdb calls, TRBD1, cannot be checked with no DNA. Germline CDR1 reads SGHRS; CDR2 reads YFSETQ. The CDR3 consists of 13 residues. Here the CDR3 reads CASSTGGTDTQYF.

This chain's CDR3 is CASSAGTGQETQYF. The V call is TRBV11-2, the J call TRBJ2-5; TCRdb designates TRBD1, a call that cannot be tested without DNA. This CDR3 region has 14 residues. Germline V CDR1 and CDR2: SGHAT, FQNNGV.

The J gene is TRBJ2-1, the V gene TRBV15. Germline V gene data show CDR1 as LNHNV and CDR2 as YYDKDF (reference sequence). The CDR3 is 16 residues long. This CDR3 reads CATSRIQGGSYNEQFF.

The genes are TRBV5-1 and TRBJ2-7; the TRBD1 assignment by TCRdb is unverifiable without DNA. CDR3 size: 15 residues. Germline CDR1 is SGHRS and CDR2 is YFSETQ. The CDR3 spells CASSLAPQGAYEQYF.

CDR3 loop: CASSLGTATDTQYF. The chain recombines TRBV5-6 with TRBJ2-3; TCRdb returns TRBD2, unconfirmable since there is no DNA. The CDR3 covers 14 residues. CDR1 and CDR2 (germline): SGHDT, YYEEEE.

The rearrangement uses TRBV5-4 and TRBJ2-2; TCRdb picks TRBD2, but there is no DNA to check that call. This CDR3 spans 16 amino acids. The germline gives CDR1 SGHNT, CDR2 YYREEE (reference sequence). CDR3 sequence: CASRPTSGTNTGELFF.

V gene TRBV5-4 combines with J gene TRBJ2-1; absent DNA, TCRdb's TRBD2 call cannot be checked. The germline V gene has CDR1 SGHNT and CDR2 YYREEE (reference sequence). The CDR3 has 15 residues. The CDR3 reads CASSFLAGIYNEQFF.

The chain employs TRBV12-3 or TRBV12-4 and TRBJ2-7; with no DNA, the TCRdb D assignment of TRBD1 cannot be verified. The CDR3 length is 14 residues. The CDR3 loop is CASKNRGHFYEQYF.

The chain recombines TRBV19 with TRBJ2-1; TCRdb gives TRBD1 as the D gene, but with no DNA this cannot be confirmed. The CDR3 consists of 13 residues. Germline-derived CDR1 and CDR2 are LNHDA and SQIVND (reference sequence). CDR3 in amino acids: CASSRDHYNEQFF.

The chain couples TRBV18 to TRBJ2-4; with no DNA, the TCRdb D assignment of TRBD1 cannot be verified. The length of the CDR3 is 14 residues. CDR1 is KGHSH and CDR2 is LQKENI in the germline V gene. CDR3 residues: CASSPGTGENIQYF.

This chain connects TRBV20-1 to TRBJ2-1. Germline CDR1 and CDR2: DFQATT and SNEGSKA (reference sequence). CDR3 length: 14 amino acids. This chain's CDR3 is CSASGDVAYNEQFF.

This chain joins TRBV15 and TRBJ1-5. Germline V gene lookup returns CDR1 LNHNV and CDR2 YYDKDF (reference sequence). CDR3 length: 17 amino acids. CDR3: CATSRDYPTQGNQPQHF. The full variable domain, rest sourced from reference TRBV15 and TRBJ1-5, is DAMVIQNPRYQVTQFGKPVTLSCSQTLNHNVMYWYQQKSSQAPKLLFHYYDKDFNNEADTPDNFQSRRPNTSFCFLDIRSPGLGDTAMYLCATSRDYPTQGNQPQHFGDGTRLSIL.

The genes are TRBV27 and TRBJ1-6. CDR3 length: 14 amino acids. The germline CDR1 and CDR2 sequences are MNHEY and SMNVEV (reference sequence). CDR3 loop: CASSKLTGLSPLHF.

CDR3 protein: CASSQEGRQAGVF. The chain recombines TRBV4-2 with TRBJ1-2; TCRdb's D call, TRBD1, is unchecked because there is no DNA. Per the germline V gene, CDR1 is LGHNA and CDR2 is YNFKEQ. The CDR3 is 13 residues long.

The rearrangement uses TRBV20-1 and TRBJ2-5; TCRdb's assignment of TRBD2 cannot be checked, as there is no DNA. CDR1 is DFQATT, CDR2 SNEGSKA, per germline (reference sequence). This CDR3 has 15 amino acids. The CDR3 here is CSASDGTDVRETQYF.

This chain links TRBV18 with TRBJ2-3; TCRdb's D call of TRBD1 is untestable without DNA. The CDR3 totals 16 residues. From germline, CDR1 is KGHSH and CDR2 LQKENI. The chain's CDR3 is CASSSGADYRTDTQYF.

V gene TRBV9 combines with J gene TRBJ2-1; without DNA, the TCRdb call of TRBD2 cannot be checked. This CDR3 spans 17 amino acids. In germline, CDR1 is SGDLS, CDR2 YYNGEE. The CDR3 reads CASSVNTGGRAYNEQFF.

The CDR3 here is CSATRLARHNEQFF. The chain uses TRBV20-1 and TRBJ2-1. Germline CDR1 and CDR2: DFQATT and SNEGSKA (reference sequence). The CDR3 totals 14 residues.

The rearrangement uses TRBV6-5 and TRBJ2-1. The CDR3 length is 12 residues. Germline V gene sequence: CDR1 MNHEY, CDR2 SVGAGI. CDR3 sequence: CASSYSLGEQFF.

CDR3 protein: CATSRSGLAGTQYF. The rearrangement joins TRBV15 to TRBJ2-5; TCRdb reports TRBD2, a call that lacks DNA to check it against. Germline V CDR1 and CDR2: LNHNV, YYDKDF (reference sequence). The length of the CDR3 is 14 residues.

The chain carries TRBV20-1 and TRBJ2-1; TCRdb returns TRBD2, unconfirmable since there is no DNA. The CDR3 length is 16 residues. Germline V CDR1 and CDR2: DFQATT, SNEGSKA (reference sequence). CDR3 loop: CSARYGLAASYNEQFF.

The chain has TRBV9 and TRBJ2-3; as DNA is missing, the TRBD1 call by TCRdb cannot be tested. The CDR3 length is 12 residues. CDR1 and CDR2 from the germline V gene are SGDLS and YYNGEE. This CDR3 is CASRGRTDTQYF.

V and J are TRBV5-1 and TRBJ2-5; TCRdb proposes TRBD1, but this gene call is untestable without DNA. The germline V gene has CDR1 SGHRS and CDR2 YFSETQ. The length of the CDR3 is 14 residues. The CDR3 region is CASSNGQGGETQYF.

The rearrangement uses TRBV20-1 and TRBJ2-1; TCRdb reports TRBD1, a call that lacks DNA to check it against. Per the germline V gene, CDR1 is DFQATT and CDR2 is SNEGSKA (reference sequence). This CDR3 spans 14 amino acids. The CDR3 protein is CSAPGGGPDGEQFF.

The CDR3 spells CASSFGGANRIEQYF. The chain uses TRBV7-2 and TRBJ2-7; absent DNA, TCRdb's TRBD1 call cannot be checked. The CDR3 contains 15 residues. CDR1 SGHTA and CDR2 FQGNSA come from the germline V gene. The full variable domain, in which reference TRBV7-2 and TRBJ2-7 provide the parts outside the CDR3, is GAGVSQSPSNKVTEKGKDVELRCDPISGHTALYWYRQSLGQGLEFLIYFQGNSAPDKSGLPSDRFSAERTGGSVSTLTIQRTQQEDSAVYLCASSFGGANRIEQYFGPGTRLTVT.

This sequence joins TRBV24-1 and TRBJ1-1. Germline CDR1 and CDR2: KGHDR and SFDVKD. The length of the CDR3 is 14 residues. This CDR3 reads CATSSVEGGTEAFF.

The chain links TRBV10-3 to TRBJ2-1; the TCRdb call, TRBD2, lacks DNA for checking. There are 14 residues in the CDR3. Germline V gene data show CDR1 as ENHRY and CDR2 as SYGVKD. The CDR3 reads CAISISGRRDEQFF.